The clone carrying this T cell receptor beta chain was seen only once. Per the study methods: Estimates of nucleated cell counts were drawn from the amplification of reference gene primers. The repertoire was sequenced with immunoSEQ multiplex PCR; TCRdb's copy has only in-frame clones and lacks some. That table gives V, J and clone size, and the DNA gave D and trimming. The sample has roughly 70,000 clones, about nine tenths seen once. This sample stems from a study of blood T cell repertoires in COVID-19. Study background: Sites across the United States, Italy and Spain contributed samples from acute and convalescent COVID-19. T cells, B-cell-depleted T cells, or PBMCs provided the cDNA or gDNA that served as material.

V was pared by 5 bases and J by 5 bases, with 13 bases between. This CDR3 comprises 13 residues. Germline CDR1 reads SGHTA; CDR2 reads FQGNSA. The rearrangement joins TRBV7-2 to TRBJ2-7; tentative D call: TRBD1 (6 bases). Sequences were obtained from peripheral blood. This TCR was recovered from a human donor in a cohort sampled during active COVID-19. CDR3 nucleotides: TGTGCCAGCAGCGTGAGCCGGGACAACGAGCAGTACTTC. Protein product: CASSVSRDNEQYF.